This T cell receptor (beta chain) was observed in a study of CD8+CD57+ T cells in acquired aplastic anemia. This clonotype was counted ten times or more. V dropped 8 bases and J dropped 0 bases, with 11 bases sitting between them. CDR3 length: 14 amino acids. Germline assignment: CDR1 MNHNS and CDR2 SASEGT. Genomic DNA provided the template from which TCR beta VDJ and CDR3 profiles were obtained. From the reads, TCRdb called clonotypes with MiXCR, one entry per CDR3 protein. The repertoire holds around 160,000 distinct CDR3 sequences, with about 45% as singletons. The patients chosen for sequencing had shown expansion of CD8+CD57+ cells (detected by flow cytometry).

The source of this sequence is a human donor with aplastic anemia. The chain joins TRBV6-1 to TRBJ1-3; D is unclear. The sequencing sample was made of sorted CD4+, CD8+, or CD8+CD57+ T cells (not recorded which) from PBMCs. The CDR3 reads CASRRSPSGNTIYF. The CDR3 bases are TGTGCCAGCCGGAGATCCCCCTCTGGAAACACCATATATTTT.